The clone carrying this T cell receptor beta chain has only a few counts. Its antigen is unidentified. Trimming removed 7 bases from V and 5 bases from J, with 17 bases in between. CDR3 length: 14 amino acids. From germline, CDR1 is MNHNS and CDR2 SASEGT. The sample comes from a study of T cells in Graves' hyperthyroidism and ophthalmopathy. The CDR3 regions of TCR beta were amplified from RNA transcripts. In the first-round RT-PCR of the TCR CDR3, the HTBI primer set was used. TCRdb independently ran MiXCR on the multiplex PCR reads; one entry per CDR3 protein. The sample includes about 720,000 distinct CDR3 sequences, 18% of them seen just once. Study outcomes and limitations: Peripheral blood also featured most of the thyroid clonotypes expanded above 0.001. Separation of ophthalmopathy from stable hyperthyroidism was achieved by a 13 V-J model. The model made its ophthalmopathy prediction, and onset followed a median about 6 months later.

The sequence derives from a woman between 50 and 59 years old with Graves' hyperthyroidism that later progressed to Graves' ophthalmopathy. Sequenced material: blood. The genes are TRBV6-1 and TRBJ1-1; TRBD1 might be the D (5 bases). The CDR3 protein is CASNLQGLSTEAFF. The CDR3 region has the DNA TGTGCCAGCAATCTCCAGGGATTGTCGACTGAAGCTTTCTTT.